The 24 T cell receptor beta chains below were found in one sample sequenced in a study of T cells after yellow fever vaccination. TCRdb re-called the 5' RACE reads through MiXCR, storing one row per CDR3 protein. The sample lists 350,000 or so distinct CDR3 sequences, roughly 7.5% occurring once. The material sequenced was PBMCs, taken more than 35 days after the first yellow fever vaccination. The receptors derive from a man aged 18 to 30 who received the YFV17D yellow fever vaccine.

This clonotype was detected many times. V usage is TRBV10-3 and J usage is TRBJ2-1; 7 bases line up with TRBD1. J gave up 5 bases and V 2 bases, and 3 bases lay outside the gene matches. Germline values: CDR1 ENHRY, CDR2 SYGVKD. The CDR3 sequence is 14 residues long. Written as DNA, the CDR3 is TGTGCCATCAGTGAGCTGGGGACAGACAATGAGCAGTTCTTC. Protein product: CAISELGTDNEQFF.

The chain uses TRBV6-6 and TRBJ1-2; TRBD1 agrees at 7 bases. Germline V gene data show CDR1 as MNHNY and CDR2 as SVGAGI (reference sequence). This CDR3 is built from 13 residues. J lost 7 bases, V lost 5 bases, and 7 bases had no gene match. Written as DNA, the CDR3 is TGTGCCAGCAGTCAAACAGGGGTAGTTGGCTACACCTTC. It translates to CASSQTGVVGYTF.

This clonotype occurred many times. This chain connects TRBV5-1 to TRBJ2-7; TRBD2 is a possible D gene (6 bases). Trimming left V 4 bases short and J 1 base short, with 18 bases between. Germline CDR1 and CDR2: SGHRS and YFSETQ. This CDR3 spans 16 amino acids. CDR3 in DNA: TGCGCCAGCAGCGCCTCCGGGACTCCTTCTTCCTACGAGCAGTACTTC. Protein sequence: CASSASGTPSSYEQYF.

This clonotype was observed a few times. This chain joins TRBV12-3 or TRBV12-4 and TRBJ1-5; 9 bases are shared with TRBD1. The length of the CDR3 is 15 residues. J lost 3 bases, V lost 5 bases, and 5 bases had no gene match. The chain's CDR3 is CASSPGQGHNQPQHF. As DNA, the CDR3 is TGTGCCAGCAGTCCCGGACAGGGGCACAATCAGCCCCAGCATTTT.

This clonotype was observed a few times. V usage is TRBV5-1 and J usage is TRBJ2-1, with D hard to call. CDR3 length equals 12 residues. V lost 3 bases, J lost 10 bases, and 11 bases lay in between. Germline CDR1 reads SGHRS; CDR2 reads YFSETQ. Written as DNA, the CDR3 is TGCGCCAGCAGCTCAAAGTGGAGCGAGCAGTTCTTC. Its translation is CASSSKWSEQFF.

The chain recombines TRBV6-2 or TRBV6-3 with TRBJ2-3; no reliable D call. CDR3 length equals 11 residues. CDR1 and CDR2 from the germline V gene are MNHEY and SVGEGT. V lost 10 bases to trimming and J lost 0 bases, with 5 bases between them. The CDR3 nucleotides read TGTGCCACCCGGAGCACAGATACGCAGTATTTT. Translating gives CATRSTDTQYF.

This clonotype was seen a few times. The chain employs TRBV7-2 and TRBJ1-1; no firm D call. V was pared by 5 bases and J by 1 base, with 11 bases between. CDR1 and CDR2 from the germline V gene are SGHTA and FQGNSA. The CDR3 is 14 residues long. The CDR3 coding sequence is TGTGCCAGCAGCCCAACATACCCGAACACTGAAGCTTTCTTT. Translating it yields CASSPTYPNTEAFF.

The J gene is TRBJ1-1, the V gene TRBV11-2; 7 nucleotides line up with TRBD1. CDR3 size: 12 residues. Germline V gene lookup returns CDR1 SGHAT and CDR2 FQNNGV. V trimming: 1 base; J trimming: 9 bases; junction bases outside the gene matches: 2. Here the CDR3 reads CASSLVQGKAFF. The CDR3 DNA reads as TGTGCCAGCAGCTTAGTACAGGGGAAAGCTTTCTTT.

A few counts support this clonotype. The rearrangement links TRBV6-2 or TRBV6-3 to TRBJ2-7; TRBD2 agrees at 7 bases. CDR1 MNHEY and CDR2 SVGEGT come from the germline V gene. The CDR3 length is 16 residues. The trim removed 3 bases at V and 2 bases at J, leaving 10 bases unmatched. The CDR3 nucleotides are TGTGCCAGCAGTTATCCCGAGCGGGGTACCCCCTACGAGCAGTACTTC. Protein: CASSYPERGTPYEQYF.

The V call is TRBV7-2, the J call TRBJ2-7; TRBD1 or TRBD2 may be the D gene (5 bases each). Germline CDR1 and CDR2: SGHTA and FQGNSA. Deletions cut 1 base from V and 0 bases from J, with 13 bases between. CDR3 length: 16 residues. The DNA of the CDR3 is TGTGCCAGCAGCTTAGTTGGGGGAAAGAGCTCCTACGAGCAGTACTTC. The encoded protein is CASSLVGGKSSYEQYF.

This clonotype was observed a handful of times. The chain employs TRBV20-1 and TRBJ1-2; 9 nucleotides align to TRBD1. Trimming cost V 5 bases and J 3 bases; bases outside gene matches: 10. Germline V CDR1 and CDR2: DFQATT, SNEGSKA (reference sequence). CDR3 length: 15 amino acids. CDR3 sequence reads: CSADPGQGLDYGYTF. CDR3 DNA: TGCAGTGCTGACCCGGGACAGGGACTCGACTATGGCTACACCTTC.

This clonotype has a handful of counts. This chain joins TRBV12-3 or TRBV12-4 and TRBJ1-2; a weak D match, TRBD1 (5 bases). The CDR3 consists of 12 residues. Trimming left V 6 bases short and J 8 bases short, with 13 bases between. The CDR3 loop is CASRRDAWGYTF. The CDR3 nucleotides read TGTGCCAGCAGGCGGGACGCCTGGGGCTACACCTTC.

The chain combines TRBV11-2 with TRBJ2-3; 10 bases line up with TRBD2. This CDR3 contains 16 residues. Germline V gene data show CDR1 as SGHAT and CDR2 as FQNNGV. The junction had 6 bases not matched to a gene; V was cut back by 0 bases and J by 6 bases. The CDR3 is CASSLEAAGGLDTQYF. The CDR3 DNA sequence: TGTGCCAGCAGCTTAGAGGCAGCGGGGGGGCTTGATACGCAGTATTTT.

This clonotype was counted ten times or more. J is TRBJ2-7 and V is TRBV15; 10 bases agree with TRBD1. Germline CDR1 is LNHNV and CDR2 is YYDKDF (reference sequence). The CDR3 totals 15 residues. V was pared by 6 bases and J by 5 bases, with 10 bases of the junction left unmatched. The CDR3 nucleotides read TGTGCCACCAGTAAGGGACAGGGGATTGGGGACGAGCAGTACGTC. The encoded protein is CATSKGQGIGDEQYV.

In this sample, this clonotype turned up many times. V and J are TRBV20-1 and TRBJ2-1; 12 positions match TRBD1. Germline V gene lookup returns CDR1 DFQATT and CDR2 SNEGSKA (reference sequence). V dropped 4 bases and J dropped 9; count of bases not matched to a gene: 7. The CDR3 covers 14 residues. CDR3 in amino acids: CSAKTGQGAGEQFF. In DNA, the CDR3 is TGCAGTGCTAAAACGGGACAGGGGGCCGGTGAGCAGTTCTTC.

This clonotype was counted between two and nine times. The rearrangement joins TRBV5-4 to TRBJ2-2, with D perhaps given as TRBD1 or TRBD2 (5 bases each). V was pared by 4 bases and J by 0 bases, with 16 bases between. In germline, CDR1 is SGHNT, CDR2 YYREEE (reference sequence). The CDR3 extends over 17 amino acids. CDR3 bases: TGTGCCAGCAGCGGGGGACCTAGGGGACCGAACACCGGGGAGCTGTTTTTT. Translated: CASSGGPRGPNTGELFF.

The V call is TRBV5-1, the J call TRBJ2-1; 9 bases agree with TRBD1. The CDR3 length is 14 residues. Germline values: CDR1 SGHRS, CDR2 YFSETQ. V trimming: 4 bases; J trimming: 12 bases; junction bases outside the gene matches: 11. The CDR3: CASSTSGTGLRQFF. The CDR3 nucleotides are TGCGCCAGCAGCACCTCCGGGACAGGGTTAAGGCAGTTCTTC.

CDR3 residues: CSAQAFSNQPQHF. CDR3 in DNA: TGCAGTGCTCAAGCCTTTAGCAATCAGCCCCAGCATTTT. This sequence joins TRBV20-1 and TRBJ1-5; D gene unclear. Germline V CDR1 and CDR2: DFQATT, SNEGSKA (reference sequence). Trimming shortened V by 5 bases and J by 0 bases, and 8 bases separated the two germline ends. The CDR3 totals 13 residues.

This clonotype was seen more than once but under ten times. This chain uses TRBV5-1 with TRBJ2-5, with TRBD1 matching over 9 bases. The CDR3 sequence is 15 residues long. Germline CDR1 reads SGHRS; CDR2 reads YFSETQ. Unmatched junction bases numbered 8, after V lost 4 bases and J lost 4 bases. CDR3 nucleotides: TGCGCCAGCAGCCAAGAGTACAGGGGGCTAGAGACCCAGTACTTC. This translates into CASSQEYRGLETQYF.

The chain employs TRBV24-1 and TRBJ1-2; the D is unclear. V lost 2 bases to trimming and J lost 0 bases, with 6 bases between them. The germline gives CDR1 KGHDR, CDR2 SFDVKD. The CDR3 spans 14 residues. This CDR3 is CATSDWESNYGYTF. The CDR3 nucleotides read TGTGCCACCAGTGATTGGGAGTCTAACTATGGCTACACCTTC.

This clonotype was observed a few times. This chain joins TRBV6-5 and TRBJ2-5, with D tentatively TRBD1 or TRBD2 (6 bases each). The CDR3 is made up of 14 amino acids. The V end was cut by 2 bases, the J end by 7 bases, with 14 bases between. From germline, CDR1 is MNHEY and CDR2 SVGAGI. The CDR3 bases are TGTGCCAGCAGTTACGGAGGGGGGTCGGCGACCCAGTACTTC. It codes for CASSYGGGSATQYF.

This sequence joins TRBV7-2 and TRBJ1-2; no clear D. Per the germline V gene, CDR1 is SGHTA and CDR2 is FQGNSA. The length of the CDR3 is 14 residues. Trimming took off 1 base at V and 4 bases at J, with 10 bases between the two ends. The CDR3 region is CASSLGGRGYGYTF. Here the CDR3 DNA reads TGTGCCAGCAGCTTAGGAGGACGGGGCTATGGCTACACCTTC.

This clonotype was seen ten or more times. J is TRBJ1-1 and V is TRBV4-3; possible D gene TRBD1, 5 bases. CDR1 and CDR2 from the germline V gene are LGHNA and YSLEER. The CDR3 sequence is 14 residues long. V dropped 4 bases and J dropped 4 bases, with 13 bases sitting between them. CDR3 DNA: TGCGCCAGCAGCCGACAGACGCGGGGCACTGAAGCTTTCTTT. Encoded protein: CASSRQTRGTEAFF.

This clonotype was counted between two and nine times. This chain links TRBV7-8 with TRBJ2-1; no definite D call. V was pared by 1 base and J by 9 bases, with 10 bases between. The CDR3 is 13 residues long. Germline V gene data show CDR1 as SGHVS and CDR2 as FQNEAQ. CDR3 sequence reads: CASSLGPRAEQFF. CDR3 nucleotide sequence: TGTGCCAGCAGCTTAGGACCGCGTGCTGAGCAGTTCTTC.